The present T cell receptor beta chain was sequenced within a study of early T cells in non-severe SARS-CoV-2 infection. Overall study context: With bulk RNA from unsorted whole blood as input, sequencing yielded unpaired chains. General observations from the study: The VDJdb matching leaned toward anti-spike CD8 responses and overlooked private and CD4 specificities.

Trimming pared 4 bases from V and 7 bases from J, leaving 18 bases between. The germline V gene has CDR1 SGHRS and CDR2 YFSETQ. The CDR3 length is 16 residues. The TCR library protocol attached unique molecular identifiers to the individual cDNA molecules. MiXCR, run by TCRdb on the 5' RACE reads, gives a single entry per CDR3 protein. The data contain tens of thousands of distinct CDR3 sequences, 10% of them singletons. Points on this clonotype: Its target is not known.

This chain connects TRBV5-1 to TRBJ1-6; perhaps TRBD1 as D (5 bases). This receptor was identified in an adult who was a healthcare worker with PCR-confirmed SARS-CoV-2 infection or an uninfected control (not recorded which). Material: whole blood. The CDR3 reads CASSLGTARENSPLHF. CDR3 bases: TGCGCCAGCAGCCTTGGGACCGCCAGGGAGAATTCACCCCTCCACTTT.